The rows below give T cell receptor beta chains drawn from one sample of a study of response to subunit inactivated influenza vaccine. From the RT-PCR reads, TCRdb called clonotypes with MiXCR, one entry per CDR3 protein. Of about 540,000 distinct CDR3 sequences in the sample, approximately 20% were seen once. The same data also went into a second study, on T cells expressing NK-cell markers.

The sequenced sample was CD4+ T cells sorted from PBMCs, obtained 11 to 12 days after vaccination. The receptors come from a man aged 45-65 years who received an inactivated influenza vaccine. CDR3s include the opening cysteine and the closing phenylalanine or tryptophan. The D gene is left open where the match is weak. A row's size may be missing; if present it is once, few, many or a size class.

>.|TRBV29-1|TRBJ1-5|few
TGCAGCGTTTCGGGCAAATGGAGGCCCCAGCATTTT
CSVSGKWRPQHF
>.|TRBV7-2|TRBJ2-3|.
TGTGCCAGCAGCTTAATGGGGGGGCCTCAATTCGCGCAGTATTTT
CASSLMGGPQFAQYF
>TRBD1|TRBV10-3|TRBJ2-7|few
TGTGCCATCAGTGAGTGGGGACAGGGATTATCCTACGAGCAGTACTTC
CAISEWGQGLSYEQYF
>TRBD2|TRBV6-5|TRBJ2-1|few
TGTGCCAGCAGTTACCTCATACTAGCGGGGGGGGCGACGAATGAGCAGTTCTTC
CASSYLILAGGATNEQFF
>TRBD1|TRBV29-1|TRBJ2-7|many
TGCAGCGTTGAACAGGGGGACGAGCAGTACTTC
CSVEQGDEQYF
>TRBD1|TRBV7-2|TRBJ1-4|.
TGTGCCAGCAGCCGCAGGACAGGGGTTGGAGAAAAACTGTTTTTT
CASSRRTGVGEKLFF
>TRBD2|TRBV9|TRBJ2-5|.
TGTGCCAGCAGCGCCGCCGGGACTAGCGGGGAGACCCAGTACTTC
CASSAAGTSGETQYF
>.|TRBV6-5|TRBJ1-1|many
TGTGCCAGCAGTTACTTACAGCAGAACACTGAAGCTTTCTTT
CASSYLQQNTEAFF
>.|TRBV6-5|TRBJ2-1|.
TGTGCCAGCAATTCGCTTTGGGAGCAGTTCTTC
CASNSLWEQFF
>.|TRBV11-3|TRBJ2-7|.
TGTGCCAGCAGCTTAGGGGGACAAGACTCCTACGAGCAGTACTTC
CASSLGGQDSYEQYF
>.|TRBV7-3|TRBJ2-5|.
TGTGCCAGCAGCACATCCGGAGCAGAGACCCAGTACTTC
CASSTSGAETQYF
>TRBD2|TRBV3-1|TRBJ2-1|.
TGTGCCAGCAGCCAAGACCCACCTAATAGCGGGGCGTCCTACAATGAGCAGTTCTTC
CASSQDPPNSGASYNEQFF
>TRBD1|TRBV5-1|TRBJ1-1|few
TGCGCCAGCGGCGGGACAGGGAACACTGAAGCTTTCTTT
CASGGTGNTEAFF
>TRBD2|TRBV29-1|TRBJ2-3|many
TGCAGCGTCGGGACTAGCGGCACAGATACGCAGTATTTT
CSVGTSGTDTQYF
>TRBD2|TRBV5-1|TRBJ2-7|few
TGCGCCAGCAGCCCGGGTGTAGCGGGAGTCTACGAGCAGTACTTC
CASSPGVAGVYEQYF
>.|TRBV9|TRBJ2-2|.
TGTGCCAGCAGCGTAGGGTGGGATCACACCGGGGAGCTGTTTTTT
CASSVGWDHTGELFF
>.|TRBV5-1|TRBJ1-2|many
TGCGCCAGCAGCTTGGGACAGAACTATGGCTACACCTTC
CASSLGQNYGYTF
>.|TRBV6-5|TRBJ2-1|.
TGTGCCAGCAGTTACTCGATGGGGGCGCCGCTAGAGCAGTTCTTC
CASSYSMGAPLEQFF
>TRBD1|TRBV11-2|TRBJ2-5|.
TGTGCCAGCAGCTGGACAGGATACCAAGAGACCCAGTACTTC
CASSWTGYQETQYF
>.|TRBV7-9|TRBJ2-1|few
TGTGCCAGCAGTCCATTTTCCAGGTTCCACCATGGTGAGCAGTTCTTC
CASSPFSRFHHGEQFF
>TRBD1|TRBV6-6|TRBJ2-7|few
TGTGCCAGCAGTTCCGGACAGGGGACGCCGCAGTACTTC
CASSSGQGTPQYF
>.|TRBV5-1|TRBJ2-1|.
TGCGCCAGCAGCTTGGCCCCTAGCGAGAATGAGCAGTTCTTC
CASSLAPSENEQFF
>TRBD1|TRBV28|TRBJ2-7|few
TGTGCCAGCAACCAAATCGGGGCAGGGGGTGCCTACGAGCAGTACTTC
CASNQIGAGGAYEQYF
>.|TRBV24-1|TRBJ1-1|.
TGTGCCACCAGTGATGGGTTGAGCATGGTGGGGAAGGGAGCTTTCTTT
CATSDGLSMVGKGAFF
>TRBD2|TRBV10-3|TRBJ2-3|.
TGTGCCATCAGTAGGACTAGCGGGGATCGTACAGATACGCAGTATTTT
CAISRTSGDRTDTQYF
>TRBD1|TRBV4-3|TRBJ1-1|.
TGCGCCAGCAGCCAAGGGACAGGGTATTTCGCTGAAGCTTTCTTT
CASSQGTGYFAEAFF
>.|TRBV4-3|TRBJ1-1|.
TGCGCCAGCAGCCAAGATATTGTGGCGGCCGCTGAAGCTTTCTTT
CASSQDIVAAAEAFF
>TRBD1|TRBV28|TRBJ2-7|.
TGTGCCAGCAGCCTACAGGGGGAATCCTACGAGCAGTACTTC
CASSLQGESYEQYF
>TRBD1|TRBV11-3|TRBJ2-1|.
TGTGCCAGCAGCTTAGATGGGACAGCTAAGCAGTTCTTC
CASSLDGTAKQFF
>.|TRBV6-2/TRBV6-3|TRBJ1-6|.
TGTGCCAGCAGTTACTCGCCAGGGGTAAAACCCAATTCACCCCTCCACTTT
CASSYSPGVKPNSPLHF
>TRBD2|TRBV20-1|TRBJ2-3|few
TGCAGTGCTAGACTAACCCCAGGACTAGCGGGGCGCACAGATACGCAGTATTTT
CSARLTPGLAGRTDTQYF
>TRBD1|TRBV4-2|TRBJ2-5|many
TGTGCCAGCAGCCAAGAAAGCGCCGGACAGGTCGGGGAGACCCAGTACTTC
CASSQESAGQVGETQYF
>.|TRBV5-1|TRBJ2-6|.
TGCGCCAGCAGCCCCTTCGTGGGAGCTGGGGCCAACGTCCTGACTTTC
CASSPFVGAGANVLTF
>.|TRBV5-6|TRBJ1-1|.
TGTGCCAGCAGCTTGGAGGCCTTCACTGAAGCTTTCTTT
CASSLEAFTEAFF
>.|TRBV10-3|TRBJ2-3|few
TGTGCCATCAGTGAGTCGATGGGGGATACGCAGTATTTT
CAISESMGDTQYF
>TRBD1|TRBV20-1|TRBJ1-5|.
TGCAGTGTACGGGGACAGGGAGGTCGCAATCAGCCCCAGCATTTT
CSVRGQGGRNQPQHF
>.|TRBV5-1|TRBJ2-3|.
TGCGCCAGCAGCTGGTCTGGGCAGTCAGATACGCAGTATTTT
CASSWSGQSDTQYF
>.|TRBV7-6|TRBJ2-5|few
TGTGCCAGCAGGGGAGGGGGGTCGGAGACCCAGTACTTC
CASRGGGSETQYF
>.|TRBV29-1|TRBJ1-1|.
TGCAGCGTGAGGGGGGTCGTTCGTACTGAAGCTTTCTTT
CSVRGVVRTEAFF
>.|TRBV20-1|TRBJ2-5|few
TGCAGTGCTAGGGGTCGCAAGAGGGGGACCCAGTACTTC
CSARGRKRGTQYF
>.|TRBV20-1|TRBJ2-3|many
TGCAGTGCTAGGCGGAGTGTAGCAGATACGCAGTATTTT
CSARRSVADTQYF